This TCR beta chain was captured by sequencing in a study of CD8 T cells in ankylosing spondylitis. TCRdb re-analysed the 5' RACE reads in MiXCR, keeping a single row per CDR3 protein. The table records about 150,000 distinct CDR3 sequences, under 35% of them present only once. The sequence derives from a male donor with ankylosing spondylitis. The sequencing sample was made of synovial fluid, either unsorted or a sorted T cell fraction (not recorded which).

The DNA for the CDR3 is TGTGCCAGCACCGGACAGGGGGTCCCCACCGGGGAGCTGTTTTTT. It encodes CASTGQGVPTGELFF. This rearrangement joins TRBV7-2 to TRBJ2-2; 10 positions agree with TRBD1. Trimming at V came to 7 bases and at J to 4 bases, leaving 6 bases not matched to a gene. CDR1 is SGHTA and CDR2 is FQGNSA in the germline V gene. CDR3 length equals 15 residues.